This entry lists 17 T cell receptor beta chains sequenced from one sample in a study of T cells in localized non-small cell lung cancer. TCRdb's copy holds only in-frame clones and misses some; the assay was immunoSEQ multiplex PCR. Of 30,000 or so clones in the sample, around 93% were seen once. The sequencing here drew on peripheral blood, taken before any cancer treatment. The receptors stem from a female donor of 60 years or more with stage I lung adenocarcinoma.

The chain joins TRBV4-1 to TRBJ2-7; no definite D call. The CDR3 totals 11 residues. V lost 0 bases, J lost 7 bases, and 4 bases lay in between. Germline V gives CDR1 MGHRA, CDR2 YSYEKL. In nucleotides, the CDR3 is TGCGCCAGCAGCCAAGATGGGGAGCAGTACTTC. Its protein is CASSQDGEQYF.

The rearrangement links TRBV5-1 to TRBJ2-1, with 11 bases fitting TRBD2. The CDR3 runs 15 residues. Trimming at V came to 4 bases and at J to 6 bases, leaving 6 bases not matched to a gene. Germline V gives CDR1 SGHRS, CDR2 YFSETQ. This CDR3 reads CASSGGLAGLNEQFF. The CDR3 DNA reads as TGCGCCAGCAGCGGTGGACTAGCGGGCCTCAATGAGCAGTTCTTC.

The V gene is TRBV28, the J gene TRBJ1-1, with unresolved D. The germline gives CDR1 MDHEN, CDR2 SYDVKM. The CDR3 loop spans 13 amino acids. Trimming took off 8 bases at V and 0 bases at J, with 10 bases between the two ends. The CDR3 sequence: CASLTQLNTEAFF. CDR3 nucleotide sequence: TGTGCCAGCTTAACCCAGCTGAACACTGAAGCTTTCTTT.

This chain links TRBV4-1 with TRBJ2-3, with 7 nucleotides matching TRBD1. The CDR3 spans 18 residues. Per germline, CDR1 MGHRA and CDR2 YSYEKL. The ends lost 0 bases at V and 2 bases at J; junction bases unmatched: 11. CDR3 in amino acids: CASSQDQVRGTLTDTQYF. The CDR3 coding sequence is TGCGCCAGCAGCCAAGATCAAGTCAGGGGGACGCTCACAGATACGCAGTATTTT.

The chain links TRBV29-1 to TRBJ1-4; 8 bases match TRBD1. CDR3 length: 13 residues. The junction had 4 bases not matched to a gene; V was cut back by 6 bases and J by 4 bases. Per germline, CDR1 SQVTM and CDR2 ANQGSEA. CDR3 nucleotides: TGCAGCGTCCGGACAGGGCTTAATGAAAAACTGTTTTTT. The encoded protein is CSVRTGLNEKLFF.

CDR3 bases: TGCGCCAGCAGCCAAGGAGTGCGCGGGGAAGATACGCAGTATTTT. It codes for CASSQGVRGEDTQYF. This chain connects TRBV4-3 to TRBJ2-3; weak D call: TRBD2 (6 bases). The CDR3 length is 15 residues. Trimming cost V 1 base and J 5 bases, with 13 bases left between them. Germline CDR1 and CDR2: LGHNA and YSLEER.

This chain joins TRBV7-2 and TRBJ1-5; D remains unclear. This CDR3 is built from 15 residues. V was clipped by 2 bases and J by 0 bases, with 8 bases between them. The germline V gene has CDR1 SGHTA and CDR2 FQGNSA. The CDR3 coding sequence is TGTGCCAGCAGCTTATCCAAGAATAGCAATCAGCCCCAGCATTTT. Its translation: CASSLSKNSNQPQHF.

This clone was detected once. The V gene is TRBV7-2, the J gene TRBJ2-2, with D possibly called TRBD1 or TRBD2 (6 bases each). This CDR3 comprises 18 residues. V was pared by 0 bases and J by 1 base, with 15 bases between. CDR1 is SGHTA, CDR2 FQGNSA, per germline. CDR3 nucleotides: TGTGCCAGCAGCTTAGCGCGGGACAACTACATGAACACCGGGGAGCTGTTTTTT. As protein: CASSLARDNYMNTGELFF.

This CDR3 is CASSSGRLYGYTF. Written as DNA, the CDR3 is TGTGCCAGCAGTAGTGGACGGCTCTATGGCTACACCTTC. The J gene is TRBJ1-2, the V gene TRBV6-6, with D hard to call. The V and J ends lost 5 bases and 4 bases respectively, with 11 bases between them. Looked up from germline, CDR1 is MNHNY and CDR2 is SVGAGI (reference sequence). CDR3 length equals 13 residues.

The chain combines TRBV4-1 with TRBJ1-3, with 8 bases that match TRBD1. This CDR3 spans 17 amino acids. J lost 4 bases, V lost 1 base, and 9 bases had no gene match. Per germline, CDR1 MGHRA and CDR2 YSYEKL. The CDR3 coding sequence is TGCGCCAGCAGCCAAGGTGTCAGGGGGCAGGCGGGAAACACCATATATTTT. It is translated as CASSQGVRGQAGNTIYF.

This chain links TRBV10-3 with TRBJ2-3; D unresolved. The CDR3 is made up of 16 amino acids. The germline V gene encodes CDR1 ENHRY and CDR2 SYGVKD. Trimming cost V 2 bases and J 2 bases, with 14 bases left between them. In DNA, the CDR3 is TGTGCCATCAGTGAGAACGCAAGGATATCCACAGATACGCAGTATTTT. Its translation: CAISENARISTDTQYF.

The chain uses TRBV6-1 and TRBJ2-5, with D possibly TRBD1 on 5 matching bases. Trimming left V 6 bases short and J 5 bases short, with 10 bases between. The CDR3 consists of 12 residues. Germline V gene sequence: CDR1 MNHNS, CDR2 SASEGT. CDR3 sequence reads: CASRKGRETQYF. The CDR3 DNA reads TGTGCCAGCAGAAAGGGGCGGGAGACCCAGTACTTC.

This chain connects TRBV27 to TRBJ1-1; D gene ambiguous. The germline CDR1 and CDR2 sequences are MNHEY and SMNVEV (reference sequence). V was pared by 3 bases and J by 2 bases, with 10 bases between. The CDR3 contains 14 residues. This CDR3 is CASSFSPVNTEAFF. DNA for the CDR3: TGTGCCAGCAGTTTTAGTCCGGTTAACACTGAAGCTTTCTTT.

The rearrangement joins TRBV30 to TRBJ1-4; perhaps TRBD1 as D (5 bases). V lost 6 bases and J 4 bases, leaving 12 bases between the germline ends. CDR1 and CDR2 (germline): GTSNPN, SVGIG (reference sequence). This CDR3 is built from 13 residues. DNA for the CDR3: TGTGCCTGCCCGGGACGGTATAATGAAAAACTGTTTTTT. Residues: CACPGRYNEKLFF.

The chain is built from TRBV19 and TRBJ2-7, with TRBD2 matching 13 bases. CDR3 length: 14 amino acids. Germline values: CDR1 LNHDA, CDR2 SQIVND (reference sequence). J was trimmed by 4 bases and V by 6 bases; bases with no gene match: 3. The DNA for the CDR3 is TGTGCCAGTAGCGTACTAGCGGGAGGGTACGAGCAGTACTTC. It specifies CASSVLAGGYEQYF.

In its sample, this clone was seen once. The CDR3: CSAQAGNQPQHF. DNA of the CDR3: TGCAGCGCTCAGGCAGGGAATCAGCCCCAGCATTTT. The V gene is TRBV29-1, the J gene TRBJ1-5, with D possibly TRBD1 on 5 matching bases. Germline values: CDR1 SQVTM, CDR2 ANQGSEA. The length of the CDR3 is 12 residues. V lost 7 bases and J 4 bases, leaving 11 bases between the germline ends.

J is TRBJ1-4 and V is TRBV19; D remains ambiguous. This CDR3 has 15 amino acids. The germline V gene has CDR1 LNHDA and CDR2 SQIVND (reference sequence). V shed 4 bases and J shed 0 bases, with 9 bases lying between them. The CDR3 region is CASSTTATTNEKLFF. The CDR3, as DNA: TGTGCCAGTAGTACCACGGCCACAACTAATGAAAAACTGTTTTTT.